Given below is one T cell receptor beta chain in context. The CDR3 spans 13 residues. Germline V gene data show CDR1 as SQVTM and CDR2 as ANQGSEA. The V gene lost 8 bases and the J gene lost 5 bases, with 18 bases spanning the gap. In the authors' workflow: For nucleated cells, counts were estimated from reference gene primer amplification. Here immunoSEQ multiplex PCR was the method, and the copy in TCRdb shows in-frame clones only, minus some. V, J and clone size were drawn from that table, and D and trimming were deduced from the DNA. The table records tens of thousands of clones, roughly 84% of them present only once. The data originate from a study of blood T cell repertoires in COVID-19. Study-level background: Acute and convalescent COVID-19 specimens originated in the United States, Italy and Spain. In each case, the material was cDNA or gDNA derived from T cells, B-cell-depleted T cells, or PBMCs.

The receptor was isolated from a human donor with active COVID-19. The donor label of this sample is uncertain. The sequenced sample consisted of peripheral blood. This chain joins TRBV29-1 and TRBJ1-1; D might be TRBD1 (6 bases). DNA for the CDR3: TGCAGCATTCATCTGGGGGCTAGGACTGAAGCTTTCTTT. It encodes CSIHLGARTEAFF.